This entry describes one T cell receptor (beta chain). The record originates from a study of cytomegalovirus exposure and HLA in healthy donors. Germline V gene lookup returns CDR1 SGHTA and CDR2 FQGNSA. The length of the CDR3 is 15 residues. Primers for the PCR totalled 60 Vbeta and 13 Jbeta. The table came from immunoSEQ multiplex PCR; TCRdb's copy has only in-frame clones and leaves some out. This sample's clone table lists approximately 140,000 clones. The specimen was PBMCs. The rearrangement uses TRBV7-2 and TRBJ2-5, with D maybe TRBD2 (5 bases). The DNA end is a closer match to TRBJ2-7, so the J assignment may be wrong. The origin of this receptor is a middle-aged man in good health and CMV-seronegative. The CDR3 coding sequence is TGTGCCAGCAGGAAAGGTACGGAGGTCGCCTACGAGCAGTACTTC. Translation: CASRKGTEVAYEQYF.